The clone carrying this T cell receptor beta chain was observed many times. This sample was included in a study of T-cell reconstitution after alpha-beta-depleted transplantation in children. Molecular barcoding with unique molecular identifiers was used for the TCRbeta library. TCRdb independently ran MiXCR on the PCR reads; one entry per CDR3 protein. The sample records fewer than 750,000 distinct CDR3 sequences, approximately 22% being singletons. Sequenced material: PBMCs, mostly from graft donor cells, taken 360 days after TCRalphabeta/CD19-depleted stem cell transplant. This TCR came from a boy under two years old who had a stem cell transplant for acute myeloid leukemia, so the T cells may come from the graft donor.

The CDR3: CATSRESSGVVTGELFF. CDR3 nucleotide sequence: TGTGCCACCAGCAGAGAATCAAGCGGGGTAGTCACCGGGGAGCTGTTTTTT. This chain joins TRBV15 and TRBJ2-2, with 7 bases lining up with TRBD2. V lost 0 bases and J lost 4; bases outside the gene matches: 8. This CDR3 spans 17 amino acids. Per the germline V gene, CDR1 is LNHNV and CDR2 is YYDKDF (reference sequence).